This TCR beta chain was found in a study of blood T cell repertoires in COVID-19. Study context: From the United States, Italy and Spain came samples of acute and convalescent COVID-19.

V was clipped by 0 bases and J by 7 bases; unmatched bases: 5. This CDR3 comprises 16 residues. CDR1 and CDR2 (germline): MNHEY, SVGAGI. The protocol was immunoSEQ multiplex PCR, while the TCRdb copy is restricted to in-frame clones and leaves out a portion. The table has some 260,000 clones, roughly 90% seen once; the top ten hold 0.7%. The sequence derives from a human donor in a cohort sampled during active COVID-19. The sequenced sample was peripheral blood. V usage is TRBV6-5 and J usage is TRBJ2-1; TRBD2 matches 11 bases. The CDR3 DNA sequence: TGTGCCAGCAGTTACTCGACTAGCGGGGAGGGGAATGAGCAGTTCTTC. Translation gives CASSYSTSGEGNEQFF.